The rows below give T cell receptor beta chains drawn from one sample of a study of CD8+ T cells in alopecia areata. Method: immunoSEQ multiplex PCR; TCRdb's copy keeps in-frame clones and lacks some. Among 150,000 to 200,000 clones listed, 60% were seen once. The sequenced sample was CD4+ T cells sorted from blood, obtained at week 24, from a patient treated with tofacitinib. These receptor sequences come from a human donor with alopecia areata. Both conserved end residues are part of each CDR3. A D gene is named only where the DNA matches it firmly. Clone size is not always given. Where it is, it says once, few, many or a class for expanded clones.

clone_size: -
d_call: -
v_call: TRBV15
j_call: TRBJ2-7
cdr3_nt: TGTGCCACCAGCAGAGATCTGGGAACCTACGAGCAGTACTTC
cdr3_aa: CATSRDLGTYEQYF

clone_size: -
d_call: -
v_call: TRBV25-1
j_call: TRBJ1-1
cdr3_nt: TGTGCCAGCAGTGACAACAGCCCCTCGAGAAGGCCTTTCTTT
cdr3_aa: CASSDNSPSRRPFF

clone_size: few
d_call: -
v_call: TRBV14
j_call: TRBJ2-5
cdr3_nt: TGTGCCAGCAGCCAAGGGGCTGTGGAGACCCAGTACTTC
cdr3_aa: CASSQGAVETQYF

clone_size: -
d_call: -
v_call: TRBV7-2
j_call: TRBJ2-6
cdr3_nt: TGTGCCAGCAGCTTAGCAGGGAACGGGGCCAACGTCCTGACTTTC
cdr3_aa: CASSLAGNGANVLTF

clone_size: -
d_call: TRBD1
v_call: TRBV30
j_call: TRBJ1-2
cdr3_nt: TGTGCCTGGAGTCCGGACAGGGTGTATGGCTACACCTTC
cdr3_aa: CAWSPDRVYGYTF

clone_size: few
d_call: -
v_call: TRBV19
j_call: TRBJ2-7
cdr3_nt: TGTGCCAGTAGCTTGTCCGGGTCCGCGCTTGGAGGAGGGATCTACGAGCAGTACTTC
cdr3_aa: CASSLSGSALGGGIYEQYF

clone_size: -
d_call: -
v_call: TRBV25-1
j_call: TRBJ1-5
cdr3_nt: TGTGCCAGCAGTGAGACTGGTGTGATTCAGCCCCAGCATTTT
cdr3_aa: CASSETGVIQPQHF

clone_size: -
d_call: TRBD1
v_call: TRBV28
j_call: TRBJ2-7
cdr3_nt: TGTACCTCACAGGGGGCGCATGACGAGCAGTACTTC
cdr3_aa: CTSQGAHDEQYF

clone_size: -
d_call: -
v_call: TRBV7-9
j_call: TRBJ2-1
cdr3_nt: TGTGCCAGCAGCTTACTACCAGTAGGTGGCGATGAGCAGTTCTTC
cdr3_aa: CASSLLPVGGDEQFF

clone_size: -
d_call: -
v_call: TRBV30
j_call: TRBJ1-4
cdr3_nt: TGTGCCTGGAGTGTAGGCAGGAACACTAATGAAAAACTGTTTTTT
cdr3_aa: CAWSVGRNTNEKLFF

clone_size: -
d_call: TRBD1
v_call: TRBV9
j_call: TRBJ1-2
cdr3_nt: TGTGCCAGCAGCGCCCTGGACAGGGGGGAGAGTAGTGGCTACACCTTC
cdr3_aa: CASSALDRGESSGYTF

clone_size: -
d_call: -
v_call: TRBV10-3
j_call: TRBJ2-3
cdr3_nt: TGTGCCATCAGTGAGTCAGTAGGAGCGGGACAGGACACAGATACGCAGTATTTT
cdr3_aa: CAISESVGAGQDTDTQYF

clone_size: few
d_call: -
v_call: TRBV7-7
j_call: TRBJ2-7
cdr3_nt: TGTGCCAGCAGCCCAGGGGGGAGCTCCTACGAGCAGTACTTC
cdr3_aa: CASSPGGSSYEQYF

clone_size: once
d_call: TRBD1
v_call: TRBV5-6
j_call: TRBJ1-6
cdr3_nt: TGTGCCAGCAGATGGACAGGCGCCGGTTATAATTCACCCCTCCACTTT
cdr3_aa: CASRWTGAGYNSPLHF

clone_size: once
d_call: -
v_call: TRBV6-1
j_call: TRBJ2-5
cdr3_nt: TGTGCCAGCAGCGAAGACTACAAAGAGACCCAGTACTTC
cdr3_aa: CASSEDYKETQYF

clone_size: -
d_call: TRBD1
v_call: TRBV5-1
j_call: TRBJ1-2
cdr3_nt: TGCGCCAGCAGCTTGGTTCCCCCCCGGACAGGCTCGGGGTATGGCTACACCTTC
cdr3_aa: CASSLVPPRTGSGYGYTF

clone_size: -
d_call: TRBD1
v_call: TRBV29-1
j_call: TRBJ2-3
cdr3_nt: TGCAGCGCTACCGGACAGGGATACACAGATACGCAGTATTTT
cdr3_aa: CSATGQGYTDTQYF

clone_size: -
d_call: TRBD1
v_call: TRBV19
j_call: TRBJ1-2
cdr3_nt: TGTGCCAGTATGAACAGGGGGCGAATCTATGGCTACACCTTC
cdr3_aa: CASMNRGRIYGYTF

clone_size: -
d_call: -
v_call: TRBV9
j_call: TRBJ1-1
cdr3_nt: TGTGCCAGCAGCGTAGGGATTGGGGGGAGGACTGAAGCTTTCTTT
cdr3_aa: CASSVGIGGRTEAFF

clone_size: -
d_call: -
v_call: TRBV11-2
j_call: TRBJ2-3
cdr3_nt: TGTGCCAGCAGCTTAGACGGACACGCTTCAGATACGCAGTATTTT
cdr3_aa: CASSLDGHASDTQYF

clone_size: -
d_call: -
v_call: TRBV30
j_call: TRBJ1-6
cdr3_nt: TGTGCCTGGAGTGTACAGATTAATTCACCCCTCCACTTT
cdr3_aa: CAWSVQINSPLHF

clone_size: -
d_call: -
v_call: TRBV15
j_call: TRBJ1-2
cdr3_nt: TGTGCCACCAGCAGAGATAGCTTCGGAGGGTCCTATGGCTACACCTTC
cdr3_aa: CATSRDSFGGSYGYTF

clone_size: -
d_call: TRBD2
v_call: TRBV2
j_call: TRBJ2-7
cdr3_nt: TGTGCCAGCACCCCGGCGGGAGGCGGGTACGAGCAGTACTTC
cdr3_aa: CASTPAGGGYEQYF

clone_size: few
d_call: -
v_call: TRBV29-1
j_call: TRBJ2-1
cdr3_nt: TGCAGCGTTAGGCCTAACAATGAGCAGTTCTTC
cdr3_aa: CSVRPNNEQFF

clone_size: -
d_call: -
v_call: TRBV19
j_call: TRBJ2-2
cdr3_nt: TGTGCCAGTACTCCTACGGCGGGGTTGAACACCGGGGAGCTGTTTTTT
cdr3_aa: CASTPTAGLNTGELFF

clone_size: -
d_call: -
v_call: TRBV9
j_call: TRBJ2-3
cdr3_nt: TGTGCCAGCAGCGTAGATGTCAGGGCCCCAGATACGCAGTATTTT
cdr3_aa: CASSVDVRAPDTQYF

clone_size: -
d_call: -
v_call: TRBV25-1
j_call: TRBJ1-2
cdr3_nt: TGTGCCAGCAGAGAAACAGGGAATCGGAACGGCTACACCTTC
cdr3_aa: CASRETGNRNGYTF

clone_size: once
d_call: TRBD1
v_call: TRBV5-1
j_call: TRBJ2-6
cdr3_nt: TGCGCCAGCAGCTTGGGCAGGGGGTTGTCTGGGGCCAACGTCCTGACTTTC
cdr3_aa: CASSLGRGLSGANVLTF

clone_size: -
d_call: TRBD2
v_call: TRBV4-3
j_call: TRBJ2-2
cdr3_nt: TGCGCCAGCAGCCAAGATAGCGGGGTTTGGACCGGGGAGCTGTTTTTT
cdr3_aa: CASSQDSGVWTGELFF

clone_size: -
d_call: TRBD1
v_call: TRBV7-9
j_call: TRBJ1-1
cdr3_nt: TGTGCCAGCAGCACGGGACAGGGGGCTATGAACACTGAAGCTTTCTTT
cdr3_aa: CASSTGQGAMNTEAFF

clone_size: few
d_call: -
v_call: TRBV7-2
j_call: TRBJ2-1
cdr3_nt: TGTGCCAGCAGCTTAGCGGGGGGCCGTGGGAATGAGCAGTTCTTC
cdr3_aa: CASSLAGGRGNEQFF

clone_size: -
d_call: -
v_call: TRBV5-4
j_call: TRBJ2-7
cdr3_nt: TGTGCCAGCAGCTTGGGACAGGACTACGAGCAGTACTTC
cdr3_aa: CASSLGQDYEQYF

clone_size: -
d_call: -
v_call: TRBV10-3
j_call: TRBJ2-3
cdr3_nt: TGTGCCATCACCTCTAGATCAAGCACAGATACGCAGTATTTT
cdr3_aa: CAITSRSSTDTQYF

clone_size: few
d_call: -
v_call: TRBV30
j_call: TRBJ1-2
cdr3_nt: TGTGCCAGGGGGGGTAGCTATGGCTACACCTTC
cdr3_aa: CARGGSYGYTF

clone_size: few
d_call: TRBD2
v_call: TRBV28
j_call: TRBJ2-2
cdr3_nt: TGTGCCAGCAGTTTTGGGACTAGCGTAATCACCGGGGAGCTGTTTTTT
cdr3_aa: CASSFGTSVITGELFF

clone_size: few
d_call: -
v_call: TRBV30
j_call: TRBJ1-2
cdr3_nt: TGTGCCTGGAATAAACAGACAGCCTACTATGGCTACACCTTC
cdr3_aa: CAWNKQTAYYGYTF

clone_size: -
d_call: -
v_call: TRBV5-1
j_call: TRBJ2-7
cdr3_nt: TGCGCCAGCAGCCCCCAACTGGGGTCTTCGGCTACCGAGCAGTACTTC
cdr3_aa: CASSPQLGSSATEQYF

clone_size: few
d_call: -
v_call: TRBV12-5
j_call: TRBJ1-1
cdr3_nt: TGTGCTAGTGGTTTGGTACAGGGAGGAGCGAACACTGAAGCTTTCTTT
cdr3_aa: CASGLVQGGANTEAFF

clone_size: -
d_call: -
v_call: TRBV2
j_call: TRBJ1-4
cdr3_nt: TGTGCCAGCAGTCCGGGGTCAGGGCTGGAAAAACTGTTTTTT
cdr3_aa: CASSPGSGLEKLFF

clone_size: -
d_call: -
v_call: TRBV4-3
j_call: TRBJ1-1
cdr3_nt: TGCGCCAGCAGACGAACAAGTATGAACACTGAAGCTTTCTTT
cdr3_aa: CASRRTSMNTEAFF

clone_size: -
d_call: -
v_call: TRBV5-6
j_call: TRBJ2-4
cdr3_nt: TGTGCCAGCAGCAGTAGGGGAGGACTAGCCAAAAACATTCAGTACTTC
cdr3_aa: CASSSRGGLAKNIQYF

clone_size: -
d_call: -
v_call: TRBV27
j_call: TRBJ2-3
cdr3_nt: TGTGCCAGTTGGGGGCTCGACACAGATACGCAGTATTTT
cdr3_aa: CASWGLDTDTQYF

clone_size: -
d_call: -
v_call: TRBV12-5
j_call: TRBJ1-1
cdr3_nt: TGTGCTAGTGGTTTGAGGGCGGGTGATGAAGCTTTCTTT
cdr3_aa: CASGLRAGDEAFF

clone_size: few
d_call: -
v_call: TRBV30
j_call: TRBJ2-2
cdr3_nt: TGTGCCTGGACTGCCGGCGGCGGCGGGGAGCTGTTTTTT
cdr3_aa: CAWTAGGGGELFF

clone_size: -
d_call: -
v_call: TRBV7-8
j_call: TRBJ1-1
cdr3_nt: TGTGCCAGCAGCTTAGCTAAGGGTTATGGGGTCACTGAAGCTTTCTTT
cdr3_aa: CASSLAKGYGVTEAFF

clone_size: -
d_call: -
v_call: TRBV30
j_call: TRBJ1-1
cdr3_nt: TGTGCCTGGACCGGGGGCGCGTCTAACACTGAAGCTTTCTTT
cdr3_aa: CAWTGGASNTEAFF

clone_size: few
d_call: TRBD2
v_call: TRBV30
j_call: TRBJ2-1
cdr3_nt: TGTGCCTGGGGGACCGGACTAGCTCCGGACAATGAGCAGTTCTTC
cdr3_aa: CAWGTGLAPDNEQFF